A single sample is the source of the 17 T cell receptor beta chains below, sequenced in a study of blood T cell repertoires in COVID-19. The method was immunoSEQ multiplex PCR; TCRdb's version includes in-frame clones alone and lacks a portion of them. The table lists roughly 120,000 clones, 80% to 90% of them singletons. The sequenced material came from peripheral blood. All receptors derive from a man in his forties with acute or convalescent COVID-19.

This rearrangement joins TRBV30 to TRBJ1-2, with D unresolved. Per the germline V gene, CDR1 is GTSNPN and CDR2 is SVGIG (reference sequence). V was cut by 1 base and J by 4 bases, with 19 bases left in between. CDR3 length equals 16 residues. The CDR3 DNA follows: TGTGCCTGGAGTGCCCCAGCCGGGGTTAATGGCTATGGCTACACCTTC. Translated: CAWSAPAGVNGYGYTF.

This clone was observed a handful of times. CDR3 amino acids: CASSSRQGWTEAFF. Here the CDR3 DNA reads TGTGCCAGTAGTTCCCGACAGGGGTGGACTGAAGCTTTCTTT. The rearrangement links TRBV19 to TRBJ1-1; 8 positions agree with TRBD1. Germline CDR1 LNHDA, CDR2 SQIVND (reference sequence). Trimming cost V 5 bases and J 5 bases; bases outside gene matches: 7. This CDR3 is built from 14 residues.

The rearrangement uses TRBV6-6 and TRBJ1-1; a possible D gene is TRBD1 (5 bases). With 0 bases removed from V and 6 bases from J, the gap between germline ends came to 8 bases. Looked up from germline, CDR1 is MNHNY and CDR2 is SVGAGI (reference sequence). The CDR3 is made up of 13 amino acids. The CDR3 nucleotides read TGTGCCAGCAGTTACTCAGGAGGGGCTGAAGCTTTCTTT. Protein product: CASSYSGGAEAFF.

The CDR3 sequence is CASSQEHQGPSTADTQYF. The CDR3 nucleotides read TGCGCCAGCAGCCAAGAACATCAGGGCCCCTCTACGGCCGATACGCAGTATTTT. The rearrangement joins TRBV4-1 to TRBJ2-3; perhaps TRBD1 as D (5 bases). This CDR3 comprises 18 residues. Germline CDR1 is MGHRA and CDR2 is YSYEKL. With 0 bases removed from V and 6 bases from J, the gap between germline ends came to 22 bases.

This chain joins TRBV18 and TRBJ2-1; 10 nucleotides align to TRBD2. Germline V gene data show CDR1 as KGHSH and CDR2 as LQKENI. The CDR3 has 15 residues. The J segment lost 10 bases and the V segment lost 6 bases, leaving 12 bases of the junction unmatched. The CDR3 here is CASSLTSGSLREQFF. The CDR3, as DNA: TGTGCCAGCTCCCTGACTAGCGGGTCGCTCAGAGAGCAGTTCTTC. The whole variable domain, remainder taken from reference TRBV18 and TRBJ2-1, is NAGVMQNPRHLVRRRGQEARLRCSPMKGHSHVYWYRQLPEEGLKFMVYLQKENIIDESGMPKERFSAEFPKEGPSILRIQQVVRGDSAAYFCASSLTSGSLREQFFGPGTRLTVL.

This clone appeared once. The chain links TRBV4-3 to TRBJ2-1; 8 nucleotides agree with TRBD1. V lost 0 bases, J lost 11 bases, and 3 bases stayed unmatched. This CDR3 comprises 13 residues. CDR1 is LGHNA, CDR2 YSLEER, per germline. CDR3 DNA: TGCGCCAGCAGCCAAGACAGGGGGCCCCAGCAGTTCTTC. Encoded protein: CASSQDRGPQQFF.

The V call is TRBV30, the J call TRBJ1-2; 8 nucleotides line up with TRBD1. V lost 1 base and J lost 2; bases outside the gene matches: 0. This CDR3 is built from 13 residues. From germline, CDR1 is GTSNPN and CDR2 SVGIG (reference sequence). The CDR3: CAWSGDRNYGYTF. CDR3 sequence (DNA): TGTGCCTGGAGTGGGGACAGGAACTATGGCTACACCTTC.

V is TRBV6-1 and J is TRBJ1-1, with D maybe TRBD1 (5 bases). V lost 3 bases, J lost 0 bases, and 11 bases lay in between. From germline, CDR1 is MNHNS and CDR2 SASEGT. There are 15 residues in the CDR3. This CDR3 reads CASSDWGSLNTEAFF. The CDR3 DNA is TGTGCCAGCAGTGATTGGGGCAGCTTGAACACTGAAGCTTTCTTT.

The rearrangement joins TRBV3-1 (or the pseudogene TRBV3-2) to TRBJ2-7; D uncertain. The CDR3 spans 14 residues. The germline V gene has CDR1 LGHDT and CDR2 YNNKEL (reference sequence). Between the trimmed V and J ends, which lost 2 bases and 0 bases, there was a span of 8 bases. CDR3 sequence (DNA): TGTGCCAGCAGCCAAAGAGAGGTCTCCTACGAGCAGTACTTC. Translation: CASSQREVSYEQYF.

CDR3 DNA sequence: TGCGCCAGCAGCCAAGAATCTCTGTTCGCAGGATTCTACTATGGCTACACCTTC. Translated: CASSQESLFAGFYYGYTF. This chain links TRBV4-3 with TRBJ1-2, with D unresolved. Germline CDR1 and CDR2: LGHNA and YSLEER. V lost 0 bases and J lost 3, with 20 bases in between. The CDR3 is made up of 18 amino acids.

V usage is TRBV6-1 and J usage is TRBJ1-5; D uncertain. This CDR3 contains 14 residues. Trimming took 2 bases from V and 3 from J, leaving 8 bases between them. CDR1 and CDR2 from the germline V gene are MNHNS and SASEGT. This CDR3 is CASSESGVNQPQHF. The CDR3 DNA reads TGTGCCAGCAGTGAATCGGGAGTCAATCAGCCCCAGCATTTT.

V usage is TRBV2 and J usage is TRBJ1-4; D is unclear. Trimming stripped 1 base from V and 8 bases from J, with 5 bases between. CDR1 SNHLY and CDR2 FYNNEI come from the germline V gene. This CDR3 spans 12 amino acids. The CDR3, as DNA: TGTGCCAGCAGTGAAGTCGGGGAAAAACTGTTTTTT. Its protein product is CASSEVGEKLFF.

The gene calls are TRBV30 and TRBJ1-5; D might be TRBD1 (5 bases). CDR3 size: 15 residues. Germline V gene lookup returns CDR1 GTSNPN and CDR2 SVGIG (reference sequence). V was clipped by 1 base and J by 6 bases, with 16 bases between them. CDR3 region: CAWSGGTLGSQPQHF. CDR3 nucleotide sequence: TGTGCCTGGAGTGGCGGGACCCTAGGAAGTCAGCCCCAGCATTTT.

CDR3 in amino acids: CASSTLTSDTGELFF. CDR3 DNA: TGTGCCAGCAGCACCCTGACTAGCGACACCGGGGAGCTGTTTTTT. The chain joins TRBV5-4 to TRBJ2-2; 8 nucleotides match TRBD2. From germline, CDR1 is SGHNT and CDR2 YYREEE (reference sequence). The CDR3 is 15 residues long. V was clipped by 4 bases and J by 3 bases; unmatched bases: 5.

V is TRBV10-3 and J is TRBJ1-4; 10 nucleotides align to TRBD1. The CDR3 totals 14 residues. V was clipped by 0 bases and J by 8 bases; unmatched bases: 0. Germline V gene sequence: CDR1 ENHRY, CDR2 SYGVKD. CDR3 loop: CAISESGQGEKLFF. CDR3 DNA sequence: TGTGCCATCAGTGAGTCGGGACAGGGGGAAAAACTGTTTTTT.

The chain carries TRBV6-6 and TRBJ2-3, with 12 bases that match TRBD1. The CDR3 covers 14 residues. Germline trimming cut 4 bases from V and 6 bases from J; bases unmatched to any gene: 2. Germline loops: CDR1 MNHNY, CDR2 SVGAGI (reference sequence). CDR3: CASSLGQGADTQYF. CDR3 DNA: TGTGCCAGCAGTTTGGGACAGGGGGCGGATACGCAGTATTTT.

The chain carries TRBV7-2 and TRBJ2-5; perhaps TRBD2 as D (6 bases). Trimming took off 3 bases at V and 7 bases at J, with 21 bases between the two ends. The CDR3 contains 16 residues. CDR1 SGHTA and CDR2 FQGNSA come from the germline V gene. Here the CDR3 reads CASSLASADSRGTQYF. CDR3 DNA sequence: TGTGCCAGCAGCTTGGCTAGCGCCGATTCCCGGGGGACCCAGTACTTC.